This T cell receptor beta chain emerged from a study of blood T cell repertoires in COVID-19. Clones were read by immunoSEQ multiplex PCR, and TCRdb kept only the in-frame ones, dropping some. The sample includes about 100,000 clones, about 80% seen only once; the top ten take around a third. This CDR3 spans 14 amino acids. V dropped 5 bases and J dropped 3; count of bases not matched to a gene: 7. CDR1 and CDR2 from the germline V gene are LNHDA and SQIVND (reference sequence). Sequenced sample: peripheral blood. This sequence was found in a man in his 70s with active or convalescent COVID-19. The V call is TRBV19, the J call TRBJ2-7; 7 bases are shared with TRBD1. Here the CDR3 reads CASSLGQTYYEQYF. The CDR3 coding sequence is TGTGCCAGTAGTCTGGGACAGACTTACTACGAGCAGTACTTC.